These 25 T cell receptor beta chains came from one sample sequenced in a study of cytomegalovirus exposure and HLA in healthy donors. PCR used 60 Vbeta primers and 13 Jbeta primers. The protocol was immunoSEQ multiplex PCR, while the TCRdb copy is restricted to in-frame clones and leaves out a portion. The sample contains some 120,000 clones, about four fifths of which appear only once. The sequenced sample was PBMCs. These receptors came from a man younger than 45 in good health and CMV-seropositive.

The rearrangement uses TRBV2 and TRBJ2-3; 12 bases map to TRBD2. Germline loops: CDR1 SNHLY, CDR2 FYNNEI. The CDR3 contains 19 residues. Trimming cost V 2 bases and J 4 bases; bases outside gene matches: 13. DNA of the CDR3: TGTGCCAGCAGTGAAATTTTTGGGTTGGGGACTAGCGGGTCAGATACGCAGTATTTT. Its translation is CASSEIFGLGTSGSDTQYF.

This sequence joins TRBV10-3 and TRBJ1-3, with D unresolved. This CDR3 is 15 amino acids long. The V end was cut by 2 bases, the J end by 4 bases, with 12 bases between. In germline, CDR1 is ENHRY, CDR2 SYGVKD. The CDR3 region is CAISEPGTAGNTIYF. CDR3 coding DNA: TGTGCCATCAGTGAGCCGGGTACCGCGGGAAACACCATATATTTT.

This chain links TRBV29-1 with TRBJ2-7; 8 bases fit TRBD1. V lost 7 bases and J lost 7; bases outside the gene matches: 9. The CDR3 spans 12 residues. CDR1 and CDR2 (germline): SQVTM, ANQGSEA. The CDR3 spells CSANRGSGEQYF. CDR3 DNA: TGCAGCGCGAACAGGGGGAGTGGGGAGCAGTACTTC.

CDR3 nucleotides: TGTGCCTGGAACGTGAGACAGGGGGCCTACGAGCAGTACTTC. Its translation is CAWNVRQGAYEQYF. The J gene is TRBJ2-5, the V gene TRBV30, with TRBD1 matching over 9 bases. The tail of the sequence fits TRBJ2-7 better, so the J call may be wrong. Germline V gene lookup returns CDR1 GTSNPN and CDR2 SVGIG (reference sequence). The CDR3 extends over 14 amino acids.

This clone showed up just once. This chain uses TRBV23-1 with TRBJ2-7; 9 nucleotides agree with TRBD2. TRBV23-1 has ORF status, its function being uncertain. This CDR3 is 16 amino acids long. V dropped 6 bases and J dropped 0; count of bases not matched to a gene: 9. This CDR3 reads CASRPPSGGSSYEQYF. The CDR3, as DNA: TGCGCCAGCAGACCGCCGAGCGGGGGGAGCTCCTACGAGCAGTACTTC.

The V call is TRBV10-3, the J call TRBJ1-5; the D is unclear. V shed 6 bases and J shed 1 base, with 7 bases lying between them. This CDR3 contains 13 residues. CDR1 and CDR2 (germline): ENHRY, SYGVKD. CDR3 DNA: TGTGCCATCAGGCGGTACAGCAATCAGCCCCAGCATTTT. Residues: CAIRRYSNQPQHF.

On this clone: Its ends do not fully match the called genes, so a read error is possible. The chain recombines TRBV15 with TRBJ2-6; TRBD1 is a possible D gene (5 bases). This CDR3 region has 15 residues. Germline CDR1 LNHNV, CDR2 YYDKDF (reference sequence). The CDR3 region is CATSGKNSGANGLTF. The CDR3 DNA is TGTGCCACCAGCGGGAAGAACTCTGGGGCCAACGGCCTGACTTTC. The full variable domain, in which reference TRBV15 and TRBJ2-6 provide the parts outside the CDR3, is DAMVIQNPRYQVTQFGKPVTLSCSQTLNHNVMYWYQQKSSQAPKLLFHYYDKDFNNEADTPDNFQSRRPNTSFCFLDIRSPGLGDTAMYLCATSGKNSGANGLTFGAGSRLTVL.

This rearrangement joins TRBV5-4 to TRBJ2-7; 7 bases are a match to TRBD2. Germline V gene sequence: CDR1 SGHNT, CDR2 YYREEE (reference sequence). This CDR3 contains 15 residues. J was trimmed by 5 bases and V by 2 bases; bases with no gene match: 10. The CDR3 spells CASSLAGNRNHEQYF. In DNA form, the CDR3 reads TGTGCCAGCAGCTTAGCGGGGAACCGAAACCACGAGCAGTACTTC.

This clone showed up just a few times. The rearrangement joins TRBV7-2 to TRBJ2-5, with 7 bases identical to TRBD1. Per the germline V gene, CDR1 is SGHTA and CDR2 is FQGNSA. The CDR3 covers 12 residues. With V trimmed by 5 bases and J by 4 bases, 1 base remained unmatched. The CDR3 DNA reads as TGTGCCAGCAGCCGGGACAGAGAGACCCAGTACTTC. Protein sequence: CASSRDRETQYF.

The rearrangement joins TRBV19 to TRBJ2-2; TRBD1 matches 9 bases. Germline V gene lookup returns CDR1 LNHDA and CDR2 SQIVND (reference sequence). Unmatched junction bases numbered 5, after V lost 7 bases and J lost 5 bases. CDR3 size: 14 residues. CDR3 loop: CASTPDRGTGELFF. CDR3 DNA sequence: TGTGCCAGTACCCCAGACAGGGGGACCGGGGAGCTGTTTTTT.

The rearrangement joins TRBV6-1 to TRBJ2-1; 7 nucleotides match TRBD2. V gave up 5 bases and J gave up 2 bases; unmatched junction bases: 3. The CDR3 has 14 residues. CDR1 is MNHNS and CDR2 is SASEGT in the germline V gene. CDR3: CASSSGGTYNEQFF. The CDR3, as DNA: TGTGCCAGCAGTTCGGGGGGAACCTACAATGAGCAGTTCTTC.

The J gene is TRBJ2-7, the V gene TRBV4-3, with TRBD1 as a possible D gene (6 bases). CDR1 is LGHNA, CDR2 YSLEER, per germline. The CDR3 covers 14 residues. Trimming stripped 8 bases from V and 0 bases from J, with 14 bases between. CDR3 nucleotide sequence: TGCGCCAGCCGCCGGGACATCTTCTCCTACGAGCAGTACTTC. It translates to CASRRDIFSYEQYF.

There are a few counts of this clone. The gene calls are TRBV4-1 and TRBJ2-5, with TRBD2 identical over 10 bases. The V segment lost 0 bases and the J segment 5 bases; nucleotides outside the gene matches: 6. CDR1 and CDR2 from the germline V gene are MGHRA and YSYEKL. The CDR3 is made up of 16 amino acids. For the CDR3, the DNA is TGCGCCAGCAGCCAAGAACAGCGGGGGGGCTGGGAGACCCAGTACTTC. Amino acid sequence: CASSQEQRGGWETQYF.

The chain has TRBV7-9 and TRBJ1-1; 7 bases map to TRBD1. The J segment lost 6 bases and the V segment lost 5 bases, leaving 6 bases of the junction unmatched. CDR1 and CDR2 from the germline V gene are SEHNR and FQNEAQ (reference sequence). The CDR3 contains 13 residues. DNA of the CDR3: TGTGCCAGCAGCCCGACAGGGTTACCTGAAGCTTTCTTT. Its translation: CASSPTGLPEAFF.

CDR3 sequence reads: CASSSRGGFNEQFF. CDR3 nucleotide sequence: TGCGCCAGCAGCTCCCGGGGAGGGTTTAATGAGCAGTTCTTC. The V gene is TRBV5-1, the J gene TRBJ2-1, with 7 bases lining up with TRBD2. V lost 3 bases, J lost 7 bases, and 7 bases stayed unmatched. This CDR3 spans 14 amino acids. Germline CDR1 SGHRS, CDR2 YFSETQ.

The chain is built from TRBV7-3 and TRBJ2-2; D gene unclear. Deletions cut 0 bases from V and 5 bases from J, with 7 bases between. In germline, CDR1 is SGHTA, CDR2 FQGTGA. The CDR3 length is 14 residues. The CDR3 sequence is CASSLTARTGELFF. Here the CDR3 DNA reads TGTGCCAGCAGCTTAACGGCCCGAACCGGGGAGCTGTTTTTT.

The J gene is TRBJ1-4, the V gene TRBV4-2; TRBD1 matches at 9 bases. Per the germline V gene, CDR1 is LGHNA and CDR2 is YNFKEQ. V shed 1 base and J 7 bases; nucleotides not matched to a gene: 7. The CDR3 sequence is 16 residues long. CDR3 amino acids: CASSQAAGTGFEKLFF. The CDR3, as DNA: TGTGCCAGCAGCCAAGCGGCCGGGACAGGGTTTGAAAAACTGTTTTTT.

The CDR3 protein is CASSMGQGNQPQHF. Written as DNA, the CDR3 is TGCGCCAGCAGTATGGGACAGGGAAATCAGCCCCAGCATTTT. The V call is TRBV23-1, the J call TRBJ1-5; TRBD1 aligns across 9 bases. Being an ORF, TRBV23-1 has a function that is uncertain. The CDR3 length is 14 residues. V shed 5 bases and J 4 bases; nucleotides not matched to a gene: 3.

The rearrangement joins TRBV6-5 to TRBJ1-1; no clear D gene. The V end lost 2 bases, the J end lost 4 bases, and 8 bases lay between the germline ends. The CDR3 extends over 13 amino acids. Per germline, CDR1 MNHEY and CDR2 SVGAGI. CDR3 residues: CASSYTVGTEAFF. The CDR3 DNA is TGTGCCAGCAGTTACACGGTCGGCACTGAAGCTTTCTTT.

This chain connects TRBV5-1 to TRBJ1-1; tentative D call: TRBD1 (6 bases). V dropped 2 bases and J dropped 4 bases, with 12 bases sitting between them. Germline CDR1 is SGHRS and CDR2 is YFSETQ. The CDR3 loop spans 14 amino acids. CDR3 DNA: TGCGCCAGCAGCTTAACCACGGACAGCACTGAAGCTTTCTTT. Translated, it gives CASSLTTDSTEAFF.

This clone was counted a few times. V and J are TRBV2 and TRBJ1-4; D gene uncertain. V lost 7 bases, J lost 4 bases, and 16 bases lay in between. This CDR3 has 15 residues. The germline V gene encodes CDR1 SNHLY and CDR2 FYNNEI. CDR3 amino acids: CASNHREQINEKLFF. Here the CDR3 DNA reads TGTGCCAGCAATCATCGAGAACAGATTAATGAAAAACTGTTTTTT.

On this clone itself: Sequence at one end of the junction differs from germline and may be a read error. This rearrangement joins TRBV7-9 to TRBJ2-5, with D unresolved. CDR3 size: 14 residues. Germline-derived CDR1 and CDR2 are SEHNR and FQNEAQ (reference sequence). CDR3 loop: CVSSYYYHQETQYF. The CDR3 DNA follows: TGTGTCAGCAGCTATTACTACCACCAAGAGACCCAGTACTTC.

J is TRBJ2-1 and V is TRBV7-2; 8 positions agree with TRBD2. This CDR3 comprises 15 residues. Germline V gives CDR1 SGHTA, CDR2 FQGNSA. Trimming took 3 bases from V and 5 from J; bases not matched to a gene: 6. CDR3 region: CASSLRRGENNEQFF. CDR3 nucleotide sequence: TGTGCCAGCAGCTTGAGGCGGGGGGAAAACAATGAGCAGTTCTTC.

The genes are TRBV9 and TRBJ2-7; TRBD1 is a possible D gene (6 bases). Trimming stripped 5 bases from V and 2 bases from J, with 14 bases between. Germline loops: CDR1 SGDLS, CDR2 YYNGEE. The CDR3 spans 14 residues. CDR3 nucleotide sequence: TGTGCCAGCAGTCCCAGGGGTCGGGCCTACGAGCAGTACTTC. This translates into CASSPRGRAYEQYF.

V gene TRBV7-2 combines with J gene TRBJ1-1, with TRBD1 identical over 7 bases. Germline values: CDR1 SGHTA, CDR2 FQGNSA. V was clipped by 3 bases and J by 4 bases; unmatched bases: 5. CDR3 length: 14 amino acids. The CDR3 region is CASSLTGWGTEAFF. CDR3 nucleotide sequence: TGTGCCAGCAGCTTGACAGGGTGGGGCACTGAAGCTTTCTTT. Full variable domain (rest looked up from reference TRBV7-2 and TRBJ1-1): GAGVSQSPSNKVTEKGKDVELRCDPISGHTALYWYRQSLGQGLEFLIYFQGNSAPDKSGLPSDRFSAERTGGSVSTLTIQRTQQEDSAVYLCASSLTGWGTEAFFGQGTRLTVV.